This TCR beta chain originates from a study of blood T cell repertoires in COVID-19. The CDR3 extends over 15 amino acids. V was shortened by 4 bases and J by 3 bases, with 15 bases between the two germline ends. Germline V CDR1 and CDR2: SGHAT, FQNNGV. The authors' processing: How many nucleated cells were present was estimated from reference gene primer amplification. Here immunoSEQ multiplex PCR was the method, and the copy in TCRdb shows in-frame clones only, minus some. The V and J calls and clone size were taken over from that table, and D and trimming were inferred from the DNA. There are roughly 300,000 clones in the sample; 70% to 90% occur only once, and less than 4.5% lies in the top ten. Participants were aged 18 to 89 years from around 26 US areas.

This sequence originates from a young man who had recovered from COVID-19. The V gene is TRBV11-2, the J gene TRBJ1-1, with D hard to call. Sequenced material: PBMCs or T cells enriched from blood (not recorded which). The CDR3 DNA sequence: TGTGCCAGCAGCTCCTTCTTGGGAGCCGACACTGAAGCTTTCTTT. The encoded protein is CASSSFLGADTEAFF. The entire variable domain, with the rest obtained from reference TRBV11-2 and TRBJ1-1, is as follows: EAGVAQSPRYKIIEKRQSVAFWCNPISGHATLYWYQQILGQGPKLLIQFQNNGVVDDSQLPKDRFSAERLKGVDSTLKIQPAKLEDSAVYLCASSSFLGADTEAFFGQGTRLTVV.